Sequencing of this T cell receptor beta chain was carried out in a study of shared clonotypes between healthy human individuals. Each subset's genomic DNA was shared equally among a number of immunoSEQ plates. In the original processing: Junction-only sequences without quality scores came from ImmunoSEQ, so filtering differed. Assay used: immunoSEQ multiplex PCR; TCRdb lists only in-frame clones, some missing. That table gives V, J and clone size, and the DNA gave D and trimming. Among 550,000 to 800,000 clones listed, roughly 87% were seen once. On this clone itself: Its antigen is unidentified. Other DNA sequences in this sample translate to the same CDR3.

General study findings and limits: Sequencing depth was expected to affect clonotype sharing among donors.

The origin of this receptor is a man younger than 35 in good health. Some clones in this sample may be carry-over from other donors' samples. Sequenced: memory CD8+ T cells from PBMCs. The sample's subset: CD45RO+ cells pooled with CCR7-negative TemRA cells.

CDR3 sequence (DNA): TGTGCCACCAGCAGAGGTCCAGATACGCAGTATTTT. It specifies CATSRGPDTQYF. The chain is built from TRBV15 and TRBJ2-3; D remains unclear. Trimming removed 1 base at V and 4 bases at J, with 3 bases between. CDR1 is LNHNV and CDR2 is YYDKDF in the germline V gene (reference sequence). The CDR3 is 12 amino acids. The variable domain in full, with the rest retrieved from reference TRBV15 and TRBJ2-3, is DAMVIQNPRYQVTQFGKPVTLSCSQTLNHNVMYWYQQKSSQAPKLLFHYYDKDFNNEADTPDNFQSRRPNTSFCFLDIRSPGLGDTAMYLCATSRGPDTQYFGPGTRLTVL.